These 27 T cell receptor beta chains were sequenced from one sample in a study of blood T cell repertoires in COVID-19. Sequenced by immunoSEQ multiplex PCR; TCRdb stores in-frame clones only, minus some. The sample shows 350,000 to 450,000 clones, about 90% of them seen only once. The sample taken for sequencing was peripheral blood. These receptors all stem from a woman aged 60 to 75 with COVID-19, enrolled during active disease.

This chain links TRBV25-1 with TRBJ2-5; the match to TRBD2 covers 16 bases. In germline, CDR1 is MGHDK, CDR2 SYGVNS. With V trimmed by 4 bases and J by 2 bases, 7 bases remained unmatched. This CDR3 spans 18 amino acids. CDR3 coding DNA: TGTGCCAGCAGTGCCAGGCCGGGACTAGCGGGGGGGCAAGAGACCCAGTACTTC. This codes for CASSARPGLAGGQETQYF. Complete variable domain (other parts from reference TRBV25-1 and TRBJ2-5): EADIYQTPRYLVIGTGKKITLECSQTMGHDKMYWYQQDPGMELHLIHYSYGVNSTEKGDLSSESTVSRIRTEHFPLTLESARPSHTSQYLCASSARPGLAGGQETQYFGPGTRLLVL.

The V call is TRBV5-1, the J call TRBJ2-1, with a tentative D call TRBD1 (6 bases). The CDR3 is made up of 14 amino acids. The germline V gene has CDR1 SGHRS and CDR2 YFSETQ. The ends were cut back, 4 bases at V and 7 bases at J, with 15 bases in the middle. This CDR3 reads CASSPLTGSNEQFF. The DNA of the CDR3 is TGCGCCAGCAGCCCCTTAACAGGGTCGAATGAGCAGTTCTTC.

The CDR3 nucleotides read TGTGCCAGCAACGCAGGCAATTCACCCCTCCACTTT. Amino acid sequence: CASNAGNSPLHF. The rearrangement links TRBV9 to TRBJ1-6; D unresolved. The germline V gene encodes CDR1 SGDLS and CDR2 YYNGEE. V dropped 6 bases and J dropped 7 bases, with 8 bases sitting between them. The CDR3 spans 12 residues.

CDR3 nucleotide sequence: TGTGCCAGTAGTGAGACAGTGAACACTGAAGCTTTCTTT. Translation: CASSETVNTEAFF. The chain carries TRBV19 and TRBJ1-1, with D perhaps matching TRBD1 (5 bases). With 5 bases removed from V and 0 bases from J, the gap between germline ends came to 7 bases. The germline V gene encodes CDR1 LNHDA and CDR2 SQIVND (reference sequence). The CDR3 runs to 13 residues.

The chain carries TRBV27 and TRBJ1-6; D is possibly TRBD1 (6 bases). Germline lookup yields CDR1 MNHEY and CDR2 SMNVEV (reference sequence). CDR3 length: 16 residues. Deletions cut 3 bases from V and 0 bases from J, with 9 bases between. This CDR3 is CASSFDRSSYNSPLHF. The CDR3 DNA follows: TGTGCCAGCAGTTTCGACAGGAGCTCCTATAATTCACCCCTCCACTTT.

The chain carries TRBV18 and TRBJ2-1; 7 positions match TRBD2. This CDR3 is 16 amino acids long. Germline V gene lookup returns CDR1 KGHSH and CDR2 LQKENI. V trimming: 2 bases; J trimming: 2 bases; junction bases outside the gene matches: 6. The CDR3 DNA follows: TGTGCCAGCTCACCAACGGGGGGAAGCACCTACAATGAGCAGTTCTTC. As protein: CASSPTGGSTYNEQFF.

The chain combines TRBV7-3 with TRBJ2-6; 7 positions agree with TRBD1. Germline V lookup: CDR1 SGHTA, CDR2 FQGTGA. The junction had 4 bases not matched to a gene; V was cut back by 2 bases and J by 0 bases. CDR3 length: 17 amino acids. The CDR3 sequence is CASSLGTAASGANVLTF. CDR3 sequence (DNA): TGTGCCAGCAGCTTAGGGACAGCCGCCTCTGGGGCCAACGTCCTGACTTTC.

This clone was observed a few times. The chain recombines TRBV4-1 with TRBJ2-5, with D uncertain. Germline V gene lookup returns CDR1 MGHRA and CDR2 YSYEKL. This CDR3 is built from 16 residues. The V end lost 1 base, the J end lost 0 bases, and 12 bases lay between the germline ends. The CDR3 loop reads CASSQAASLDQETQYF. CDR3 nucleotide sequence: TGCGCCAGCAGCCAAGCTGCCTCCCTAGACCAAGAGACCCAGTACTTC.

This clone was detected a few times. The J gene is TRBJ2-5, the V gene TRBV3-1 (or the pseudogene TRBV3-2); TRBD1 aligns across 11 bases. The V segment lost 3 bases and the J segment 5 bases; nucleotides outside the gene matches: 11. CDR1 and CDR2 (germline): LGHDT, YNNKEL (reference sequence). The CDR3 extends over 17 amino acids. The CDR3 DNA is TGTGCCAGCAGCCACGGGACAGGGGGAGGATACGGGGAGACCCAGTACTTC. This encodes CASSHGTGGGYGETQYF.

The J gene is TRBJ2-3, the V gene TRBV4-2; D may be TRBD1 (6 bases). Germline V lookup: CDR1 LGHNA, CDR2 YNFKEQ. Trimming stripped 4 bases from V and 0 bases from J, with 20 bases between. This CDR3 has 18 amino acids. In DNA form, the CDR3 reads TGTGCCAGCAGCCGCACCCGGGACACCCAGAGGAGCACAGATACGCAGTATTTT. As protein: CASSRTRDTQRSTDTQYF.

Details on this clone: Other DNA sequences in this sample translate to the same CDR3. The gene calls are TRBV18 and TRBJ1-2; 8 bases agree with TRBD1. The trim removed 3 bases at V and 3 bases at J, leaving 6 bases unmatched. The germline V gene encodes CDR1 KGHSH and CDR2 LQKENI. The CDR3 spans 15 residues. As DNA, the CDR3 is TGTGCCAGCTCACCGGGAACAGGGGGTGACTATGGCTACACCTTC. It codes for CASSPGTGGDYGYTF.

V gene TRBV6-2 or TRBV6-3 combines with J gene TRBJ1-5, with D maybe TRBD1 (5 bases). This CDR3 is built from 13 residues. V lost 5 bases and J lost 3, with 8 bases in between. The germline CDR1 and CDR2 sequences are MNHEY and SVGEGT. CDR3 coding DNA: TGTGCCAGCAGTATCAGGGTCAATCAGCCCCAGCATTTT. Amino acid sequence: CASSIRVNQPQHF.

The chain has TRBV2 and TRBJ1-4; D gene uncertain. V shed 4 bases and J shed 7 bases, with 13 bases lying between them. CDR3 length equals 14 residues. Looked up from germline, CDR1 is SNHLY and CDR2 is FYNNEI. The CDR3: CASSVWAGGEKLFF. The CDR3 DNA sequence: TGTGCCAGCAGTGTTTGGGCAGGTGGTGAAAAACTGTTTTTT. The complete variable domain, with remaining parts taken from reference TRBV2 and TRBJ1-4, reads EPEVTQTPSHQVTQMGQEVILRCVPISNHLYFYWYRQILGQKVEFLVSFYNNEISEKSEIFDDQFSVERPDGSNFTLKIRSTKLEDSAMYFCASSVWAGGEKLFFGSGTQLSVL.

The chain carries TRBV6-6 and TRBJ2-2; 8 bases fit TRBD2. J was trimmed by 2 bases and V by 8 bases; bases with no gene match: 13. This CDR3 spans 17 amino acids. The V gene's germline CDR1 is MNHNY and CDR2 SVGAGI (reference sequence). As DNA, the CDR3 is TGTGCCAGCCGTCAGTTCGGGGCGGGGGGCAACACCGGGGAGCTGTTTTTT. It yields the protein CASRQFGAGGNTGELFF.

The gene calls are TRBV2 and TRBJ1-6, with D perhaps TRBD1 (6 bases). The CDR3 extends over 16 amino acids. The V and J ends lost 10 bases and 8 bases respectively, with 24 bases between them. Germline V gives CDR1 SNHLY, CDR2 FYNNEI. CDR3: CAIPQAEQGRDSPLHF. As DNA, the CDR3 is TGTGCCATCCCACAAGCCGAACAGGGTAGAGATTCACCCCTCCACTTT.

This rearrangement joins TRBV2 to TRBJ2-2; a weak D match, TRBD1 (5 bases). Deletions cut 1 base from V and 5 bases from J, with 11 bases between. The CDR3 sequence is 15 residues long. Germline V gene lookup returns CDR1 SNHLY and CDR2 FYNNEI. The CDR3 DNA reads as TGTGCCAGCAGTGAAGGGGGCCCGAGGACCGGGGAGCTGTTTTTT. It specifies CASSEGGPRTGELFF.

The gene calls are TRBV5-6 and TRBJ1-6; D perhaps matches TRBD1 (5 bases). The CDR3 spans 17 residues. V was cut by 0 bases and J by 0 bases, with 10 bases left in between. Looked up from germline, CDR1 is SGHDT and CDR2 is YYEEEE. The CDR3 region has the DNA TGTGCCAGCAGCTTGGCGGGGGGGTTCTCCTATAATTCACCCCTCCACTTT. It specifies CASSLAGGFSYNSPLHF.

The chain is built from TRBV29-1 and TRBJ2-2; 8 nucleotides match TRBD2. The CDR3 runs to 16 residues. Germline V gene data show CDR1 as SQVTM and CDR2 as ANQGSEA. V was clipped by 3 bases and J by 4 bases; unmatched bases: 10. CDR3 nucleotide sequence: TGCAGCGTTGAGACTAGCGCCCGGGGAGGCACCGGGGAGCTGTTTTTT. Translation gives CSVETSARGGTGELFF.

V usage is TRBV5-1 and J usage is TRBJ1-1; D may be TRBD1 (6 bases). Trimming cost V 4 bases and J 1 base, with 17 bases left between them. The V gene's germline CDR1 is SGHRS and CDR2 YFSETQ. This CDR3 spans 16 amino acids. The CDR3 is CASSPTIGGGNTEAFF. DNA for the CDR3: TGCGCCAGCAGCCCAACCATAGGGGGTGGGAACACTGAAGCTTTCTTT. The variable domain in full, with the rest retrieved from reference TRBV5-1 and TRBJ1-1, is KAGVTQTPRYLIKTRGQQVTLSCSPISGHRSVSWYQQTPGQGLQFLFEYFSETQRNKGNFPGRFSGRQFSNSRSEMNVSTLELGDSALYLCASSPTIGGGNTEAFFGQGTRLTVV.

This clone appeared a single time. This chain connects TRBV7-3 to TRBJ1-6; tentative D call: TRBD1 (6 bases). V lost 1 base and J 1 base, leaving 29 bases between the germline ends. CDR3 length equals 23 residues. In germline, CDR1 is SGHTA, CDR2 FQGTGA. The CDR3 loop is CASSLNGPGQPGFVWSYNSPLHF. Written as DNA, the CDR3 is TGTGCCAGCAGCTTAAACGGTCCCGGACAGCCCGGTTTTGTTTGGTCCTATAATTCACCCCTCCACTTT. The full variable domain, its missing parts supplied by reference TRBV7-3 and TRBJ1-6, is GAGVSQTPSNKVTEKGKYVELRCDPISGHTALYWYRQSLGQGPEFLIYFQGTGAADDSGLPNDRFFAVRPEGSVSTLKIQRTERGDSAVYLCASSLNGPGQPGFVWSYNSPLHFGNGTRLTVT.

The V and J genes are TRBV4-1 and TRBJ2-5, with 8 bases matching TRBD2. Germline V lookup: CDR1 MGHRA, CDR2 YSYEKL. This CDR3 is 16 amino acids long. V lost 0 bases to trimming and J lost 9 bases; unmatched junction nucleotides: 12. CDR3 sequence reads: CASSQEGSRRGAAQYF. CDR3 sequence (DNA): TGCGCCAGCAGCCAAGAAGGGTCCCGGCGGGGGGCGGCCCAGTACTTC.

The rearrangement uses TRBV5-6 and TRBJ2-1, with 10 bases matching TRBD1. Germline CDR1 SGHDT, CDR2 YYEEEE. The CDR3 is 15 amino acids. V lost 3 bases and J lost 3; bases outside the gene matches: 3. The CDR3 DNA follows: TGTGCCAGCAGCTCTGGACAGGGGGACTACAATGAGCAGTTCTTC. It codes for CASSSGQGDYNEQFF.

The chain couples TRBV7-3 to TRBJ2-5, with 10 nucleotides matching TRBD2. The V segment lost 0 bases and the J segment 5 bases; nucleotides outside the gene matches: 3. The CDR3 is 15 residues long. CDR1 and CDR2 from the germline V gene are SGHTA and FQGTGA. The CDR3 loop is CASSLTGLAKETQYF. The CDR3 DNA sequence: TGTGCCAGCAGCTTAACGGGACTAGCGAAGGAGACCCAGTACTTC.

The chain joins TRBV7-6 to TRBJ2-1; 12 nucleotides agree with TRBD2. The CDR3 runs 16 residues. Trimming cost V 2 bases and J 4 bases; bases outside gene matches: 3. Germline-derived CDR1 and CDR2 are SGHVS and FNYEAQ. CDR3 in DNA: TGTGCCAGCAGCTTACTAGCGGGGGGGGAATACAATGAGCAGTTCTTC. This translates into CASSLLAGGEYNEQFF.

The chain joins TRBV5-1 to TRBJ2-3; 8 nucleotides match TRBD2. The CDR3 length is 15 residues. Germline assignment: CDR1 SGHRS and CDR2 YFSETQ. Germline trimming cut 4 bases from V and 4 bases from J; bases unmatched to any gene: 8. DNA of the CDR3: TGCGCCAGCAGCCGTAACGGGGGGGCATCAGATACGCAGTATTTT. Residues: CASSRNGGASDTQYF. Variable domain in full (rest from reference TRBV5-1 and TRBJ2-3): KAGVTQTPRYLIKTRGQQVTLSCSPISGHRSVSWYQQTPGQGLQFLFEYFSETQRNKGNFPGRFSGRQFSNSRSEMNVSTLELGDSALYLCASSRNGGASDTQYFGPGTRLTVL.

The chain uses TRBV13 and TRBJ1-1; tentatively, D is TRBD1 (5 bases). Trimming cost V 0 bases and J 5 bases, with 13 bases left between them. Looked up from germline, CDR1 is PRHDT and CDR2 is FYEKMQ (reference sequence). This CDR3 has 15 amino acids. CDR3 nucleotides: TGTGCCAGCAGCTTAGGCAGGCAATCAGGGACTGAAGCTTTCTTT. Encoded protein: CASSLGRQSGTEAFF.

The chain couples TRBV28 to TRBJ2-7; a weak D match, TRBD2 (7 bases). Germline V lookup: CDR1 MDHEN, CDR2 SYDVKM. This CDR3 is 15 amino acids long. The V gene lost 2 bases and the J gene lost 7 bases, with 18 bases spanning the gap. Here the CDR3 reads CASSLGGAPIGEQYF. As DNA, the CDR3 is TGTGCCAGCAGTTTAGGGGGGGCGCCCATCGGTGAGCAGTACTTC.